The T cell receptor (beta chain) described here comes from a study of blood T cell repertoires in COVID-19 (dated by TCRdb to 2020 to 2021). Notes on the research overall: Samples covering the acute and convalescent phases of COVID-19 were provided by collaborators in the United States, Italy and Spain. The prospective study material was composed of cDNA or gDNA derived from T cells, B-cell-depleted T cells, or PBMCs. Deeply sampled blood TCRbeta repertoires from subjects exposed to, actively infected with, or recovered from COVID-19 were included in the dataset. The repertoires were released in a freely available public database intended as a resource for research on the immune response to SARS-CoV-2. The samples were drawn from the first 160 participants of the ongoing ImmuneRACE study and from some 1,300 subjects provided by 6 global collaborators. Sample metadata almost always included a de-identified subject ID, COVID-19 status, age in years and sex. Where available, HLA class I and class II types were obtained from metadata supplied by the sample provider rather than from assay-based typing. On the study overall, not on this receptor specifically: The amount of clinical and demographic metadata varied by source and participant and was provided uncurated.

The immunoSEQ Assay, a bias-controlled multiplex PCR, was used to amplify TCRbeta CDR3 regions from genomic DNA. Processing in the source paper ran as follows. The number of nucleated cells in each sample was estimated by amplification of reference gene primers within the assay. To quantify the absolute abundance of each unique TCRbeta CDR3 rearrangement, sequence reads were collapsed and filtered. Productive Simpson clonality was computed per sample as the square root of Simpson's diversity index over productive rearrangements. TCRdb mirrors the immuneACCESS table, restricted to in-frame sequences. Some clones are absent from its copies; in checked studies, under half trace to an unresolved V gene, and the reason for the others is unknown. V and J calls and clone size follow that table, whereas D and trimming were derived from the DNA. Within this sample are 350,000 to 450,000 clones, with around 83% of them counted one time only. Of the sample, over 4.5% falls within the top ten clones.

Between the V and J ends, shortened by 0 bases and 7 bases respectively, the junction contains 9 bases. Its CDR3 holds 13 amino acids, cysteine through phenylalanine. Kept here is only the CDR3 DNA, which spans 39 bases and is read in frame from base 1. From a lookup of the germline V gene (reference sequence), CDR1 and CDR2 are SEHNR and FQNEAQ. With respect to this clone: This receptor's antigen is unknown. Nothing much larger sits one base from this clone, and base qualities are not available.

Participants in the prospective study were enrolled through a virtual design, were aged roughly 18 to 100 years, and lived in approximately 25 United States geographic areas. To assign participants to cohorts, the prospective study relied on clinical history that participants themselves reported in a screening survey and a study questionnaire. For ImmuneRACE Cohort 3, a participant was defined as recovered based on two consecutive negative NP/OP PCR tests, clearance by a healthcare professional, or resolution of symptoms. Mobile phlebotomists in the prospective study collected whole blood, serum and a nasopharyngeal or oropharyngeal swab from every participant. Over a roughly two-month period, participants in the prospective study had the option of providing additional blood draws and questionnaires. Before DNA extraction, prospective study blood samples were shipped either frozen or at room temperature.

This clonotype originated in a woman in her forties or fifties who had recovered from COVID-19. The rearranged chain carries TRBV7-9 and TRBJ1-2, with no confidently assigned D gene. The sequencing sample was made of PBMCs or T cells enriched from blood (not recorded which). The nucleotides are TGTGCCAGCAGCTTAGCCGGGAGTAGTGGCTACACCTTC. Its protein is CASSLAGSSGYTF. Here the CDR3 is joined to the reference TRBV7-9 and TRBJ1-2 genes, and the full variable domain is: DTGVSQNPRHKITKRGQNVTFRCDPISEHNRLYWYRQTLGQGPEFLTYFQNEAQLEKSRLLSDRFSAERPKGSFSTLEIQRTEQGDSAMYLCASSLAGSSGYTFGSGTRLTVV.